Listed here are 32 T cell receptor beta chains from one sample, sequenced in a study of blood T cell repertoires in COVID-19. Clones were sequenced by immunoSEQ multiplex PCR, and TCRdb holds only the in-frame ones, with some missing. The sample lists about 150,000 clones; around 84% were seen once. The material sequenced was PBMCs or T cells enriched from blood (not recorded which). The receptors were gathered from a man aged 50 or older who had recovered from COVID-19.

V usage is TRBV7-9 and J usage is TRBJ1-4, with unresolved D. Germline V CDR1 and CDR2: SEHNR, FQNEAQ (reference sequence). Trimming took 1 base from V and 7 from J, leaving 19 bases between them. The CDR3 consists of 17 residues. The CDR3 sequence is CASSLGTVGVRGEKLFF. The CDR3 region has the DNA TGTGCCAGCAGCTTAGGGACGGTGGGCGTGCGGGGTGAAAAACTGTTTTTT.

J is TRBJ2-6 and V is TRBV4-1; 7 nucleotides line up with TRBD1. The CDR3 consists of 16 residues. The trim removed 4 bases at V and 0 bases at J, leaving 3 bases unmatched. CDR1 is MGHRA, CDR2 YSYEKL, per germline. CDR3 in DNA: TGCGCCAGCAGCCGACAGGGTTACTCTGGGGCCAACGTCCTGACTTTC. It yields the protein CASSRQGYSGANVLTF.

J is TRBJ2-7 and V is TRBV25-1; tentative D call: TRBD2 (6 bases). Germline V lookup: CDR1 MGHDK, CDR2 SYGVNS. The CDR3 contains 16 residues. V was trimmed by 3 bases and J by 6 bases, leaving 21 bases between them. The DNA for the CDR3 is TGTGCCAGCAGTGAGATGGTAAAGGAGGGGTCCACCGAGCAGTACTTC. Its protein product is CASSEMVKEGSTEQYF.

V and J are TRBV10-1 and TRBJ1-1; D is unresolved. Between the trimmed V and J ends, which lost 9 bases and 6 bases, there was a span of 14 bases. The CDR3 covers 12 residues. Germline V gives CDR1 WNHNN, CDR2 SYGVQD (reference sequence). The CDR3 reads CASLDNHAEAFF. CDR3 DNA sequence: TGCGCCAGTCTCGACAACCATGCTGAAGCTTTCTTT.

The chain couples TRBV19 to TRBJ1-2; 8 bases line up with TRBD1. V shed 1 base and J 4 bases; nucleotides not matched to a gene: 2. The CDR3 runs 14 residues. In germline, CDR1 is LNHDA, CDR2 SQIVND (reference sequence). CDR3 amino acids: CASSIGTGSYGYTF. The CDR3 DNA is TGTGCCAGTAGTATAGGGACAGGGAGCTATGGCTACACCTTC.

This chain links TRBV7-2 with TRBJ2-3; 14 bases map to TRBD2. The CDR3 is 15 residues long. The V segment lost 5 bases and the J segment 10 bases; nucleotides outside the gene matches: 8. The germline gives CDR1 SGHTA, CDR2 FQGNSA. For the CDR3, the DNA is TGTGCCAGCAGCCCGGGGACTAGCGGGGGCCGGGCGCAGTATTTT. It is translated as CASSPGTSGGRAQYF.

CDR3 sequence (DNA): TGTGCCAGCAGCTTGGACCGCGGCAGGGCAGGTGGCTACACCTTC. Amino acids: CASSLDRGRAGGYTF. The chain couples TRBV7-2 to TRBJ1-2; D is perhaps TRBD1 (5 bases). The germline V gene has CDR1 SGHTA and CDR2 FQGNSA. The CDR3 has 15 amino acids. The V end was cut by 3 bases, the J end by 7 bases, with 18 bases between.

The chain carries TRBV2 and TRBJ2-4, with 7 bases identical to TRBD2. With V trimmed by 7 bases and J by 4 bases, 7 bases remained unmatched. This CDR3 has 14 residues. Germline V gene data show CDR1 as SNHLY and CDR2 as FYNNEI. CDR3 in amino acids: CASNHFGGKNIQYF. Here the CDR3 DNA reads TGTGCCAGCAACCACTTCGGGGGGAAAAACATTCAGTACTTC.

The chain has TRBV4-1 and TRBJ2-1; D might be TRBD1 (6 bases). With 8 bases removed from V and 0 bases from J, the gap between germline ends came to 14 bases. The CDR3 length is 15 residues. CDR1 is MGHRA, CDR2 YSYEKL, per germline. CDR3 in DNA: TGCGCCAGCTCACCCCAGGGGACCTCCTACAATGAGCAGTTCTTC. It yields the protein CASSPQGTSYNEQFF.

J is TRBJ2-3 and V is TRBV29-1; 7 positions match TRBD1. The V gene's germline CDR1 is SQVTM and CDR2 ANQGSEA. The CDR3 has 13 residues. Trimming at V came to 6 bases and at J to 1 base, leaving 4 bases not matched to a gene. The CDR3 DNA follows: TGCAGCGTCGCAGGACAGGGCACAGATACGCAGTATTTT. Amino acid sequence: CSVAGQGTDTQYF.

In the case of this clone: Other DNA sequences in this sample translate to the same CDR3. The chain has TRBV11-2 and TRBJ1-3, with D possibly TRBD1 on 6 matching bases. CDR3 length: 15 amino acids. Trimming left V 1 base short and J 3 bases short, with 10 bases between. Germline assignment: CDR1 SGHAT and CDR2 FQNNGV. CDR3 protein: CASSLVQGSGNTIYF. The DNA of the CDR3 is TGTGCCAGCAGCTTAGTACAGGGAAGTGGAAACACCATATATTTT.

The chain employs TRBV5-1 and TRBJ2-3, with D possibly matching TRBD2 (5 bases). The CDR3 contains 16 residues. V was cut by 4 bases and J by 2 bases, with 17 bases left in between. From germline, CDR1 is SGHRS and CDR2 YFSETQ. In nucleotides, the CDR3 is TGCGCCAGCAGCGTAACCGGGAACCACCTCACAGATACGCAGTATTTT. Its translation: CASSVTGNHLTDTQYF.

The chain has TRBV7-6 and TRBJ2-5, with TRBD2 matching 10 bases. With V trimmed by 4 bases and J by 4 bases, 6 bases remained unmatched. The CDR3 has 15 amino acids. The germline V gene encodes CDR1 SGHVS and CDR2 FNYEAQ. The CDR3 nucleotides read TGTGCCAGCAGCTCCGGACTAGCGGTGGTAGAGACCCAGTACTTC. The encoded protein is CASSSGLAVVETQYF. Variable domain in full (rest from reference TRBV7-6 and TRBJ2-5): GAGVSQSPRYKVTKRGQDVALRCDPISGHVSLYWYRQALGQGPEFLTYFNYEAQQDKSGLPNDRFSAERPEGSISTLTIQRTEQRDSAMYRCASSSGLAVVETQYFGPGTRLLVL.

The chain uses TRBV27 and TRBJ1-6; a weak D match, TRBD1 (5 bases). This CDR3 has 15 amino acids. Trimming pared 2 bases from V and 3 bases from J, leaving 8 bases between. From germline, CDR1 is MNHEY and CDR2 SMNVEV (reference sequence). The CDR3 sequence: CASSLGGGYNSPLHF. CDR3 in DNA: TGTGCCAGCAGTTTAGGGGGGGGCTATAATTCACCCCTCCACTTT.

The chain couples TRBV19 to TRBJ2-6; 11 nucleotides match TRBD1. From germline, CDR1 is LNHDA and CDR2 SQIVND (reference sequence). There are 19 residues in the CDR3. Losses at the gene ends were 0 bases for V and 1 base for J; bases not matched to a gene: 5. The chain's CDR3 is CASSIDSGQGASGANVLTF. The DNA of the CDR3 is TGTGCCAGTAGTATAGATAGTGGACAGGGGGCGTCTGGGGCCAACGTCCTGACTTTC.

The rearrangement uses TRBV6-4 and TRBJ2-3; possible D gene TRBD1, 5 bases. Germline V CDR1 and CDR2: MRHNA, SNTAGT. Trimming took 6 bases from V and 0 from J, leaving 10 bases between them. The CDR3 consists of 14 residues. The CDR3 coding sequence is TGTGCCAGCAGCCAGGGCCCTAGCACAGATACGCAGTATTTT. The encoded protein is CASSQGPSTDTQYF.

In nucleotides, the CDR3 is TGTGCCAGCAGCCCAGTGGAGGGCGAGCAGTACTTC. Its protein product is CASSPVEGEQYF. The genes are TRBV9 and TRBJ2-7, with D perhaps TRBD2 (6 bases). This CDR3 contains 12 residues. V lost 4 bases and J 6 bases, leaving 11 bases between the germline ends. CDR1 is SGDLS and CDR2 is YYNGEE in the germline V gene.

The chain joins TRBV5-1 to TRBJ2-5, with 11 bases aligning to TRBD2. V trimming: 0 bases; J trimming: 5 bases; junction bases outside the gene matches: 9. Germline CDR1 reads SGHRS; CDR2 reads YFSETQ. This CDR3 is built from 17 residues. As DNA, the CDR3 is TGCGCCAGCAGCTTGGTAGCTAGCGGGGGGCCGGGGGAGACCCAGTACTTC. Encoded protein: CASSLVASGGPGETQYF.

The V and J genes are TRBV19 and TRBJ1-2; TRBD1 aligns across 7 bases. J was trimmed by 13 bases and V by 4 bases; bases with no gene match: 12. Germline loops: CDR1 LNHDA, CDR2 SQIVND (reference sequence). The length of the CDR3 is 13 residues. The CDR3 sequence is CASSKGQPGVLTF. The CDR3 region has the DNA TGTGCCAGTAGTAAGGGACAGCCAGGGGTCCTCACCTTC.

The V gene is TRBV9, the J gene TRBJ2-5, with D maybe TRBD2 (5 bases). With 0 bases removed from V and 2 bases from J, the gap between germline ends came to 5 bases. CDR1 and CDR2 from the germline V gene are SGDLS and YYNGEE. The CDR3 contains 13 residues. CDR3 sequence (DNA): TGTGCCAGCAGCGTAGGAGGGCAAGAGACCCAGTACTTC. Translating gives CASSVGGQETQYF.

The V gene is TRBV6-5, the J gene TRBJ1-1; TRBD1 aligns across 8 bases. This CDR3 region has 15 residues. Germline V gene lookup returns CDR1 MNHEY and CDR2 SVGAGI. The trim removed 0 bases at V and 7 bases at J, leaving 7 bases unmatched. The CDR3 DNA sequence: TGTGCCAGCAGTTACTCGGGGGACAGGAGAATTGAAGCTTTCTTT. Translation gives CASSYSGDRRIEAFF.

The V gene is TRBV11-3, the J gene TRBJ2-1, with D possibly TRBD1 on 6 matching bases. The V and J ends lost 5 bases and 5 bases respectively, with 10 bases between them. The length of the CDR3 is 13 residues. Germline V gives CDR1 SGHNT, CDR2 YENEEA. CDR3 in DNA: TGTGCCAGCAGCCCGGACAGACACAATGAGCAGTTCTTC. Translation gives CASSPDRHNEQFF.

This chain connects TRBV4-2 to TRBJ2-3, with 7 bases that match TRBD2. Germline CDR1 reads LGHNA; CDR2 reads YNFKEQ. Trimming at V came to 0 bases and at J to 6 bases, leaving 3 bases not matched to a gene. The CDR3 is 14 residues long. CDR3 sequence (DNA): TGTGCCAGCAGCCAAGATACCGGGAGGGATACGCAGTATTTT. It codes for CASSQDTGRDTQYF.

The chain uses TRBV21-1 and TRBJ1-2; TRBD1 is the table's D call and was not checked against the DNA. TRBV21-1 has pseudogene status. The CDR3 runs to 16 residues. DNA for the CDR3: TGTGCCAGCAGCAAAGCCCCCGGGACAGGAGACTATGGCTACACCTTC. Translating it yields CASSKAPGTGDYGYTF.

The chain is built from TRBV6-5 and TRBJ2-1; TRBD1 agrees at 8 bases. This CDR3 contains 15 residues. From germline, CDR1 is MNHEY and CDR2 SVGAGI. Losses at the gene ends were 6 bases for V and 6 bases for J; bases not matched to a gene: 10. CDR3 in amino acids: CASRLDRGFSNEQFF. CDR3 in DNA: TGTGCCAGCAGACTCGACAGGGGTTTTTCCAATGAGCAGTTCTTC.

CDR3 region: CASSDHRSGELFF. Here the CDR3 DNA reads TGTGCCAGCAGCGATCACAGGTCCGGGGAGCTGTTTTTT. V usage is TRBV9 and J usage is TRBJ2-2; maybe TRBD1 (5 bases). The CDR3 extends over 13 amino acids. Germline CDR1 is SGDLS and CDR2 is YYNGEE. V shed 3 bases and J shed 6 bases, with 9 bases lying between them. The full variable domain, completed using reference TRBV9 and TRBJ2-2, is DSGVTQTPKHLITATGQRVTLRCSPRSGDLSVYWYQQSLDQGLQFLIQYYNGEERAKGNILERFSAQQFPDLHSELNLSSLELGDSALYFCASSDHRSGELFFGEGSRLTVL.

The V and J genes are TRBV6-5 and TRBJ1-4; a weak D match, TRBD1 (5 bases). This CDR3 contains 15 residues. Germline lookup yields CDR1 MNHEY and CDR2 SVGAGI. Trimming shortened V by 0 bases and J by 2 bases, and 7 bases separated the two germline ends. This CDR3 is CASSYSPGTNEKLFF. The CDR3 nucleotides are TGTGCCAGCAGTTACTCCCCAGGGACTAATGAAAAACTGTTTTTT.

This clone was observed once. J is TRBJ1-2 and V is TRBV5-1; D not certain. Germline loops: CDR1 SGHRS, CDR2 YFSETQ. The CDR3 sequence is 13 residues long. Trimming cost V 8 bases and J 4 bases, with 15 bases left between them. CDR3 in amino acids: CASSPQSGYGYTF. CDR3 DNA: TGCGCCAGTAGCCCACAGTCTGGCTATGGCTACACCTTC.

Remarks on this clone: Its ends do not fully match the called genes, so a read error is possible. The chain carries TRBV6-1 and TRBJ1-2, with 7 nucleotides matching TRBD1. The CDR3 contains 13 residues. Germline values: CDR1 MNHNS, CDR2 SASEGT. The CDR3 protein is CASIEGQGVGYTF. The CDR3 nucleotides read TGTGCCAGCATTGAAGGGCAGGGGGTAGGCTACACCTTC.

The rearrangement links TRBV27 to TRBJ1-5; a weak D match, TRBD1 (6 bases). Germline CDR1 is MNHEY and CDR2 is SMNVEV (reference sequence). V was pared by 0 bases and J by 1 base, with 7 bases between. This CDR3 spans 15 amino acids. CDR3 sequence: CASSLSGASNQPQHF. The CDR3 DNA reads TGTGCCAGCAGTTTATCGGGGGCGAGCAATCAGCCCCAGCATTTT.

The J gene is TRBJ1-4, the V gene TRBV11-2; D perhaps matches TRBD1 (5 bases). The CDR3 has 14 amino acids. Looked up from germline, CDR1 is SGHAT and CDR2 is FQNNGV. Trimming left V 5 bases short and J 6 bases short, with 13 bases between. The CDR3 sequence is CASSPWGSYEKLFF. DNA of the CDR3: TGTGCCAGCAGCCCGTGGGGCAGCTATGAAAAACTGTTTTTT.

This chain uses TRBV24-1 with TRBJ2-5; TRBD1 agrees at 8 bases. V lost 6 bases to trimming and J lost 4 bases; unmatched junction nucleotides: 6. The CDR3 covers 14 residues. CDR1 KGHDR and CDR2 SFDVKD come from the germline V gene. CDR3 coding DNA: TGTGCCACCAGTTCTGGACAGGGAGTAGAGACCCAGTACTTC. Amino acid sequence: CATSSGQGVETQYF.